The 28 T cell receptor beta chains in this list originate from one sample, sequenced in a study of shared clonotypes between healthy human individuals. Positive CCR7 selection of CD45RO-negative cells yielded the naive CD8 cells, and terminally differentiated effector memory CD45RA+ cells were excluded. Sequenced by immunoSEQ multiplex PCR; TCRdb stores in-frame clones only, minus some. This sample has millions of clones; 85% to 95% occur once, and the top ten carry 1.5% to 2%. The sample taken for sequencing was naive CD8+ T cells from PBMCs. Source of these receptors: a man between 18 and 35 years old in good health. Some clones in this sample may be carry-over from other donors' samples.

The rearrangement links TRBV28 to TRBJ2-1; D ambiguous. The CDR3 extends over 11 amino acids. Germline values: CDR1 MDHEN, CDR2 SYDVKM. V lost 7 bases and J 10 bases, leaving 11 bases between the germline ends. CDR3 sequence reads: CASTDTDEQFF. For the CDR3, the DNA is TGTGCCAGCACCGACACCGACGAGCAGTTCTTC.

The chain links TRBV5-4 to TRBJ1-2; 9 nucleotides line up with TRBD1. CDR1 and CDR2 from the germline V gene are SGHNT and YYREEE (reference sequence). J gave up 0 bases and V 4 bases, and 16 bases lay outside the gene matches. This CDR3 region has 19 residues. The chain's CDR3 is CASSLYIGDRDPSNYGYTF. CDR3 DNA sequence: TGTGCCAGCAGCCTCTATATAGGGGACAGGGACCCGTCTAACTATGGCTACACCTTC.

The chain links TRBV28 to TRBJ2-7; unclear D gene. From germline, CDR1 is MDHEN and CDR2 SYDVKM. Deletions cut 6 bases from V and 0 bases from J, with 15 bases between. The CDR3 is 15 residues long. CDR3: CASSPGRFSSYEQYF. The CDR3 DNA is TGTGCCAGCAGCCCAGGACGGTTCAGCTCCTACGAGCAGTACTTC.

About this clone itself: Distinct nucleotide sequences in the sample also encode this CDR3. As DNA, the CDR3 is TGCGCCAGCAGCCCGACTGGGGGTATCTACGAGCAGTACTTC. It codes for CASSPTGGIYEQYF. The rearrangement links TRBV5-1 to TRBJ2-7, with D possibly called TRBD1 or TRBD2 (5 bases each). V gave up 4 bases and J gave up 3 bases, with 14 bases separating them. CDR1 and CDR2 (germline): SGHRS, YFSETQ. The CDR3 has 14 amino acids.

Note on this clone: Other DNA sequences from this sample encode an identical CDR3 as well. J is TRBJ2-5 and V is TRBV9, with a possible D match to TRBD1 (7 bases). The CDR3 is 14 residues long. Per the germline V gene, CDR1 is SGDLS and CDR2 is YYNGEE. V lost 3 bases to trimming and J lost 2 bases, with 11 bases between them. The chain's CDR3 is CASSGRDSQETQYF. Here the CDR3 DNA reads TGTGCCAGCAGCGGGCGGGACAGTCAAGAGACCCAGTACTTC.

The rearrangement links TRBV5-6 to TRBJ2-7; D is uncertain. V lost 1 base and J lost 2, with 7 bases in between. This CDR3 spans 13 amino acids. Germline loops: CDR1 SGHDT, CDR2 YYEEEE. CDR3 nucleotides: TGTGCCAGCAGCTTGCAGGTGGCCTACGAGCAGTACTTC. Amino acids: CASSLQVAYEQYF. Full variable domain (remainder filled in from reference TRBV5-6 and TRBJ2-7): DAGVTQSPTHLIKTRGQQVTLRCSPKSGHDTVSWYQQALGQGPQFIFQYYEEEERQRGNFPDRFSGHQFPNYSSELNVNALLLGDSALYLCASSLQVAYEQYFGPGTRLTVT.

The chain links TRBV19 to TRBJ1-3; D unclear. The germline V gene encodes CDR1 LNHDA and CDR2 SQIVND (reference sequence). V was clipped by 5 bases and J by 0 bases, with 8 bases between them. This CDR3 region has 14 residues. The DNA of the CDR3 is TGTGCCAGTAGTGCACCATCCTCTGGAAACACCATATATTTT. The encoded protein is CASSAPSSGNTIYF.

The rearrangement joins TRBV7-2 to TRBJ2-1, with a weak D call TRBD2 (5 bases). CDR3 length: 15 residues. V was trimmed by 7 bases and J by 8 bases, leaving 21 bases between them. The germline V gene encodes CDR1 SGHTA and CDR2 FQGNSA. As DNA, the CDR3 is TGTGCCAGCACCGACCGGTCCGGGTCGGGGTATGAGCAGTTCTTC. This encodes CASTDRSGSGYEQFF.

The rearrangement links TRBV11-2 to TRBJ2-1; TRBD2 aligns across 10 bases. V trimming: 5 bases; J trimming: 3 bases; junction bases outside the gene matches: 7. CDR3 size: 16 residues. Germline loops: CDR1 SGHAT, CDR2 FQNNGV. DNA for the CDR3: TGTGCCAGCAGCCTATTACTAGCGGGGCACTACAATGAGCAGTTCTTC. This sequence encodes CASSLLLAGHYNEQFF.

The chain joins TRBV5-6 to TRBJ2-5, with 11 bases identical to TRBD1. Germline lookup yields CDR1 SGHDT and CDR2 YYEEEE. Trimming removed 9 bases from V and 5 bases from J; junction bases left unmatched: 6. This CDR3 region has 13 residues. This CDR3 reads CATGQGAVETQYF. DNA for the CDR3: TGTGCCACAGGACAGGGGGCTGTCGAGACCCAGTACTTC.

The rearrangement links TRBV7-9 to TRBJ2-1; 8 bases match TRBD2. CDR1 is SEHNR and CDR2 is FQNEAQ in the germline V gene (reference sequence). V lost 0 bases, J lost 6 bases, and 13 bases stayed unmatched. The CDR3 covers 18 residues. The CDR3, as DNA: TGTGCCAGCAGCTTAGCGCTACGGAGCGCGGGAGGAGGCAATGAGCAGTTCTTC. Its translation is CASSLALRSAGGGNEQFF. The variable domain in full, with the rest retrieved from reference TRBV7-9 and TRBJ2-1, is DTGVSQNPRHKITKRGQNVTFRCDPISEHNRLYWYRQTLGQGPEFLTYFQNEAQLEKSRLLSDRFSAERPKGSFSTLEIQRTEQGDSAMYLCASSLALRSAGGGNEQFFGPGTRLTVL.

The chain carries TRBV27 and TRBJ2-5; D ambiguous. Germline V CDR1 and CDR2: MNHEY, SMNVEV (reference sequence). Trimming left V 8 bases short and J 2 bases short, with 15 bases between. The CDR3 totals 14 residues. The chain's CDR3 is CASAATENQETQYF. The CDR3 nucleotides read TGTGCCAGCGCCGCAACGGAGAATCAAGAGACCCAGTACTTC.

This chain joins TRBV14 and TRBJ2-7; 9 positions agree with TRBD1. V lost 4 bases and J lost 1; bases outside the gene matches: 5. The CDR3 has 15 residues. Germline CDR1 SGHDN, CDR2 FVKESK. In DNA form, the CDR3 reads TGTGCCAGCAGCCTCTACAGGGGGCCATCCTACGAGCAGTACTTC. Amino acid sequence: CASSLYRGPSYEQYF.

The J gene is TRBJ2-7, the V gene TRBV7-2; 7 nucleotides align to TRBD1. This CDR3 comprises 14 residues. CDR1 is SGHTA and CDR2 is FQGNSA in the germline V gene. Germline trimming cut 1 base from V and 5 bases from J; bases unmatched to any gene: 5. The CDR3 sequence is CASSLDGTVNEQYF. Here the CDR3 DNA reads TGTGCCAGCAGCTTAGATGGGACAGTTAACGAGCAGTACTTC.

As concerns this clone: Within the sample, other DNA sequences also encode this same CDR3. The chain combines TRBV28 with TRBJ1-5; TRBD1 matches at 7 bases. Per germline, CDR1 MDHEN and CDR2 SYDVKM. CDR3 length: 13 residues. V lost 4 bases to trimming and J lost 4 bases; unmatched junction nucleotides: 1. The CDR3 sequence is CASSSGGNQPQHF. For the CDR3, the DNA is TGTGCCAGCAGTTCAGGGGGTAATCAGCCCCAGCATTTT.

Here the CDR3 reads CASGLGIYGETQYF. Here the CDR3 DNA reads TGTGCTAGTGGTTTGGGTATTTATGGGGAGACCCAGTACTTC. The J gene is TRBJ2-5, the V gene TRBV12-5; the D is unclear. CDR3 size: 14 residues. Germline V lookup: CDR1 LGHNT, CDR2 FRNRAP. Trimming pared 1 base from V and 5 bases from J, leaving 11 bases between.

The genes are TRBV14 and TRBJ2-7; perhaps TRBD2 as D (5 bases). Per the germline V gene, CDR1 is SGHDN and CDR2 is FVKESK. V was clipped by 3 bases and J by 11 bases, with 11 bases between them. The CDR3 is 11 residues long. CDR3 sequence reads: CASSHGVLKYF. CDR3 nucleotides: TGTGCCAGCAGCCACGGGGTCCTGAAGTACTTC.

The DNA for the CDR3 is TGTGCCAGTACCCCGTTAGGGGAAAGGAACACCGGGGAGCTGTTTTTT. Translated: CASTPLGERNTGELFF. V and J are TRBV19 and TRBJ2-2; D is perhaps TRBD1 (5 bases). The CDR3 runs to 16 residues. Germline CDR1 LNHDA, CDR2 SQIVND (reference sequence). Between the trimmed V and J ends, which lost 7 bases and 1 base, there was a span of 16 bases.

The chain uses TRBV27 and TRBJ2-3; 11 bases are shared with TRBD2. Trimming took 5 bases from V and 1 from J; bases not matched to a gene: 5. From germline, CDR1 is MNHEY and CDR2 SMNVEV (reference sequence). CDR3 size: 16 residues. The chain's CDR3 is CASSRLTSGGTDTQYF. CDR3 in DNA: TGTGCCAGCAGTCGTCTGACTAGCGGGGGCACAGATACGCAGTATTTT.

The chain carries TRBV6-6 and TRBJ2-7, with unresolved D. V lost 5 bases and J lost 2, with 4 bases in between. This CDR3 contains 11 residues. CDR1 and CDR2 from the germline V gene are MNHNY and SVGAGI (reference sequence). CDR3 protein: CASSVTYEQYF. The CDR3 DNA follows: TGTGCCAGCAGTGTCACCTACGAGCAGTACTTC.

The V and J genes are TRBV4-1 and TRBJ2-2, with a possible D match to TRBD1 (6 bases). V gave up 6 bases and J gave up 3 bases, with 20 bases separating them. Germline V lookup: CDR1 MGHRA, CDR2 YSYEKL. The CDR3 sequence is 17 residues long. Here the CDR3 DNA reads TGCGCCAGCAGGGACGTGGACAGTAGGCTTGACACCGGGGAGCTGTTTTTT. This codes for CASRDVDSRLDTGELFF.

V and J are TRBV9 and TRBJ2-7; tentatively, D is TRBD2 (6 bases). CDR1 and CDR2 from the germline V gene are SGDLS and YYNGEE. The CDR3 has 15 residues. V gave up 3 bases and J gave up 1 base, with 14 bases separating them. This CDR3 is CASSGKDRGSYEQYF. The DNA for the CDR3 is TGTGCCAGCAGCGGGAAGGATCGGGGGTCCTACGAGCAGTACTTC. Filled out from reference TRBV9 and TRBJ2-7, the complete variable domain reads DSGVTQTPKHLITATGQRVTLRCSPRSGDLSVYWYQQSLDQGLQFLIQYYNGEERAKGNILERFSAQQFPDLHSELNLSSLELGDSALYFCASSGKDRGSYEQYFGPGTRLTVT.

The J gene is TRBJ1-2, the V gene TRBV15; D remains ambiguous. Germline CDR1 reads LNHNV; CDR2 reads YYDKDF (reference sequence). Deletions cut 4 bases from V and 4 bases from J, with 13 bases between. The CDR3 has 14 residues. The DNA of the CDR3 is TGTGCCACCAGCACCTTTAGAGAGCCCTATGGCTACACCTTC. This gives the protein CATSTFREPYGYTF.

The chain combines TRBV19 with TRBJ1-2, with unresolved D. The V gene lost 6 bases and the J gene lost 0 bases, with 8 bases spanning the gap. This CDR3 contains 13 residues. CDR1 and CDR2 from the germline V gene are LNHDA and SQIVND (reference sequence). The CDR3 reads CASSRKANYGYTF. The CDR3 DNA sequence: TGTGCCAGTAGCAGGAAAGCTAACTATGGCTACACCTTC.

The chain employs TRBV5-1 and TRBJ2-7, with D maybe TRBD1 (6 bases). The CDR3 runs 13 residues. V gave up 0 bases and J gave up 6 bases, with 10 bases separating them. CDR1 is SGHRS, CDR2 YFSETQ, per germline. CDR3 sequence reads: CASSLDREREQYF. DNA for the CDR3: TGCGCCAGCAGCTTGGACAGGGAGCGCGAGCAGTACTTC.

This chain joins TRBV7-8 and TRBJ2-3; the D gene is possibly TRBD1 (6 bases). This CDR3 has 15 amino acids. V dropped 5 bases and J dropped 0 bases, with 12 bases sitting between them. Germline lookup yields CDR1 SGHVS and CDR2 FQNEAQ. This CDR3 is CASSQEGGSTDTQYF. DNA of the CDR3: TGTGCCAGCAGCCAAGAAGGGGGAAGCACAGATACGCAGTATTTT.

As concerns this clone: This sample also contains other DNA sequences that code for the same CDR3. The chain couples TRBV27 to TRBJ1-1; D not resolved. The CDR3 is 13 residues long. The V gene's germline CDR1 is MNHEY and CDR2 SMNVEV (reference sequence). V shed 2 bases and J shed 4 bases, with 8 bases lying between them. The CDR3 reads CASSLSTVTEAFF. In DNA, the CDR3 is TGTGCCAGCAGTTTAAGCACAGTCACTGAAGCTTTCTTT.

The DNA of the CDR3 is TGTGCCAGCAGCACCGACGGGACAGGGGGCTACGAGCAGTACTTC. This codes for CASSTDGTGGYEQYF. The rearrangement joins TRBV21-1 to TRBJ2-7; TRBD1 is the table's D call and was not checked against the DNA. TRBV21-1 is annotated as a pseudogene. The CDR3 is 15 amino acids.